This T cell receptor (beta chain) was recorded in a study of post-analysis software for immune sequencing data. Overall study: Disease trajectories encompassed relapsing-remitting, secondary progressive and progressive-relapsing multiple sclerosis.

Findings and caveats of the study: The study found TRBV5-6, TRBV5-1 and TRBV20-1 among about five TRBV segments more frequent in patients than controls.

Every TCR beta cDNA library bore unique molecular identifiers. Some 500,000 cDNA molecules came from around 1 to 9.1 million T cells. One entry per CDR3 protein results from TCRdb running MiXCR on the PCR reads. The profile shows about 560,000 distinct CDR3 sequences, 44% of them singletons. As regards this clonotype: Its target is not known.

CDR3 length equals 16 residues. Germline V gives CDR1 SGHVS, CDR2 FQNEAQ. The sequenced sample was blood. The chain links TRBV7-8 to TRBJ2-4, with D maybe TRBD1 (6 bases). The J call may not be correct, given that the DNA end is closer to TRBJ2-7. The sequence came from a girl aged 5-17 years with multiple sclerosis. CDR3 coding DNA: TGTGCCAGCAGCGACGCAACCGGACAGATATACTACGAGCAGTACTTC. This encodes CASSDATGQIYYEQYF.